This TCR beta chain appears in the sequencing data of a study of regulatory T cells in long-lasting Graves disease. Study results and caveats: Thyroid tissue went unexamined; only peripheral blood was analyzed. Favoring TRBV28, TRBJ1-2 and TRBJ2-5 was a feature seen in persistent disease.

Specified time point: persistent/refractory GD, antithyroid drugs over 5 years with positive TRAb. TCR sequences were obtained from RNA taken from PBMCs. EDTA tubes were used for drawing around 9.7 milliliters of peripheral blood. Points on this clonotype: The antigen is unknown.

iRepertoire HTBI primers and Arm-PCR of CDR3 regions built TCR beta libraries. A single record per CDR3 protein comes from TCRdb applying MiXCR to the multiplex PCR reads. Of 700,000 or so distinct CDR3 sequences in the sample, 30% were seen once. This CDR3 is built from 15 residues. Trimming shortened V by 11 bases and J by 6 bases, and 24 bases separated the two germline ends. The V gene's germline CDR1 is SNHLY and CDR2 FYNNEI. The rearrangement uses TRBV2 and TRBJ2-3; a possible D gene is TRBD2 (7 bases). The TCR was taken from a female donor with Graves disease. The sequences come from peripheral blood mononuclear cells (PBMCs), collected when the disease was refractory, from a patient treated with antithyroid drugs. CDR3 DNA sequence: TGTGCCGGGACATCCGGGACTACTGCAATGGATACGCAGTATTTT. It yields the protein CAGTSGTTAMDTQYF.